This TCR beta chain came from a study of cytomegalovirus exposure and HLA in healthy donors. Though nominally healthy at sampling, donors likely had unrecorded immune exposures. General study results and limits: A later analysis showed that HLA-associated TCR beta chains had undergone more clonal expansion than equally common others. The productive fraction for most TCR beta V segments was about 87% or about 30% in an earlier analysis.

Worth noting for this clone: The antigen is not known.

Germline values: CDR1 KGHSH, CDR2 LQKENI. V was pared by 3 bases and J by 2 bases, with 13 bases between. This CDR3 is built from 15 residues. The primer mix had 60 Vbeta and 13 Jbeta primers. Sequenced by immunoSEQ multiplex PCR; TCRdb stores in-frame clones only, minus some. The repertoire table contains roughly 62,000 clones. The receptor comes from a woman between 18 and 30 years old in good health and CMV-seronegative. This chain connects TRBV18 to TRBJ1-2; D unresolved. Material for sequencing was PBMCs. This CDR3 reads CASSPDISGNYGYTF. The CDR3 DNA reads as TGTGCCAGCTCACCGGATATATCCGGGAACTATGGCTACACCTTC.